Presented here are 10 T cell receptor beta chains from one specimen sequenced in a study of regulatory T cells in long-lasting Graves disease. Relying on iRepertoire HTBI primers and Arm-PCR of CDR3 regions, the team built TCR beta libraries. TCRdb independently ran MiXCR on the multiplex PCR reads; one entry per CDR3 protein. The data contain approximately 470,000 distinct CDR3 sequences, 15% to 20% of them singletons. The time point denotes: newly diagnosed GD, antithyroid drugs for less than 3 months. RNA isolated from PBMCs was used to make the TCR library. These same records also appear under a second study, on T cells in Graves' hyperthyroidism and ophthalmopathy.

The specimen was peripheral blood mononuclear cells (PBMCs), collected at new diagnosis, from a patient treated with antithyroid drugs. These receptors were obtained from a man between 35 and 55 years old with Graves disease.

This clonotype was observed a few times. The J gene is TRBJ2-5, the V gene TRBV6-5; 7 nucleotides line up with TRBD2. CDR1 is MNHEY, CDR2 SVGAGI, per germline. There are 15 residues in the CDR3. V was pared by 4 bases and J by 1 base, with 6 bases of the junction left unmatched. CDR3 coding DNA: TGTGCCAGCAGTTCTAGCGGAGGCCTCCAAGAGACCCAGTACTTC. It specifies CASSSSGGLQETQYF.

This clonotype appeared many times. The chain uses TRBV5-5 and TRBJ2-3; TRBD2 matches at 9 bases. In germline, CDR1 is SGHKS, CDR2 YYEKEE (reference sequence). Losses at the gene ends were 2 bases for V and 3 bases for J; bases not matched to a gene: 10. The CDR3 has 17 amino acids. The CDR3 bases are TGTGCCAGCAGCTTAGTCCGCCAGACTAGCGGAACAGATACGCAGTATTTT. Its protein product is CASSLVRQTSGTDTQYF.

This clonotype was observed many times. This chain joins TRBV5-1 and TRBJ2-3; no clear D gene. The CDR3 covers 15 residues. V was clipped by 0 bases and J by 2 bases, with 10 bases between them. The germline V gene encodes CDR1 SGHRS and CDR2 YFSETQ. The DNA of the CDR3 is TGCGCCAGCAGCTTGGTGGGCAGACCCACAGATACGCAGTATTTT. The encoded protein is CASSLVGRPTDTQYF.

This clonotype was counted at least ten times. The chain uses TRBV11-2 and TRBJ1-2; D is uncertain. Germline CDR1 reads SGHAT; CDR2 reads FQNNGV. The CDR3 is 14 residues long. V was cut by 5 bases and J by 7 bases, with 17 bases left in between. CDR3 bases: TGTGCCAGCAGCCTCCACCCAGGAAACAGTGGCTACACCTTC. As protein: CASSLHPGNSGYTF.

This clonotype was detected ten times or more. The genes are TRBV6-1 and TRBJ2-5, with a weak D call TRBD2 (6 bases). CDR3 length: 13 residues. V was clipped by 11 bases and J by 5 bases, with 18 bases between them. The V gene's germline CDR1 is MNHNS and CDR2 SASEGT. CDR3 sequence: CAGGRGKWETQYF. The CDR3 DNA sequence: TGTGCCGGAGGGCGGGGAAAGTGGGAGACCCAGTACTTC.

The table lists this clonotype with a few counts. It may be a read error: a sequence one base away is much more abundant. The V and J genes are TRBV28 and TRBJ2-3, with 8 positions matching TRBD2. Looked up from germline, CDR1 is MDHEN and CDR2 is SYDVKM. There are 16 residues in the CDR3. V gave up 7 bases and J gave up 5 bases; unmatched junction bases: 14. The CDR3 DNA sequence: TGTGCCAGCAATCCACTGGCGGGAGGAGTAGAAGATACGCAGTATTTT. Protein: CASNPLAGGVEDTQYF.

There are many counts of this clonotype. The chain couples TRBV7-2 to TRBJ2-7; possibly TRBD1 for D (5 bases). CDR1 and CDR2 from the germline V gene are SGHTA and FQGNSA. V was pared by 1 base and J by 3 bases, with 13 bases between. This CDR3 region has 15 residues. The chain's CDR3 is CASSLERGFSYEQYF. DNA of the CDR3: TGTGCCAGCAGCTTAGAAAGGGGATTTAGCTACGAGCAGTACTTC.

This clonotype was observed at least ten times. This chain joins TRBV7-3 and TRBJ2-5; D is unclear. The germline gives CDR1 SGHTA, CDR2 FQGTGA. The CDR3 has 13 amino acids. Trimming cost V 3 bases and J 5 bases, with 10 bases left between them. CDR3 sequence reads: CASSFGPGETQYF. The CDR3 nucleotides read TGTGCCAGCAGCTTTGGTCCTGGGGAGACCCAGTACTTC. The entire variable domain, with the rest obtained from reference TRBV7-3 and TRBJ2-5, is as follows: GAGVSQTPSNKVTEKGKYVELRCDPISGHTALYWYRQSLGQGPEFLIYFQGTGAADDSGLPNDRFFAVRPEGSVSTLKIQRTERGDSAVYLCASSFGPGETQYFGPGTRLLVL.

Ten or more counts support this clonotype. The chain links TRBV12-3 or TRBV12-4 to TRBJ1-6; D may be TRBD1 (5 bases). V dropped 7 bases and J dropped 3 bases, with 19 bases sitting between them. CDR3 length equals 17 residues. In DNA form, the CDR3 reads TGTGCCAGCACGAAAGGACGGACACCCGGCTATAATTCACCCCTCCACTTT. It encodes CASTKGRTPGYNSPLHF.

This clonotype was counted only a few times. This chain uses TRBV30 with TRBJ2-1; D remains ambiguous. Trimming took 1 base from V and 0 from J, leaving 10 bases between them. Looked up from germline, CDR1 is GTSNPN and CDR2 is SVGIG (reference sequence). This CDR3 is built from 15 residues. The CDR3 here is CAWSAPPSSYNEQFF. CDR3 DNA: TGTGCCTGGAGTGCCCCTCCGAGCTCCTACAATGAGCAGTTCTTC.